The next 29 T cell receptor beta chains were all read from a single sample in a study of blood T cells in healthy people across ages. The authors ran a second PCR of about 7 to 11 cycles using a sample-barcoded 5' primer and a J-beta primer mix. TCRdb called the 5' RACE reads again in MiXCR, with one record for every CDR3 protein. This sample has about 1.4 million distinct CDR3 sequences, with around 59% found just once. Source material: blood. The receptors were gathered from a man aged 18 to 35 in good health.

The chain links TRBV10-3 to TRBJ2-7; 7 bases map to TRBD2. The CDR3 loop spans 14 amino acids. Germline lookup yields CDR1 ENHRY and CDR2 SYGVKD. Losses at the gene ends were 10 bases for V and 0 bases for J; bases not matched to a gene: 9. The DNA of the CDR3 is TGTGCCACTGAAATCGGGGGGAGCTCCTACGAGCAGTACTTC. Its protein product is CATEIGGSSYEQYF.

The chain recombines TRBV20-1 with TRBJ2-1; TRBD2 matches at 8 bases. The germline V gene has CDR1 DFQATT and CDR2 SNEGSKA (reference sequence). V lost 6 bases and J lost 4; bases outside the gene matches: 5. The CDR3 contains 13 residues. The CDR3 loop reads CSAVSGSYNEQFF. The CDR3 DNA follows: TGCAGTGCCGTCAGCGGGAGTTACAATGAGCAGTTCTTC.

The genes are TRBV7-2 and TRBJ2-4, with 7 bases that match TRBD1. The last part of the DNA fits TRBJ2-7 better; the J call may be wrong. The CDR3 is 14 residues long. CDR1 is SGHTA and CDR2 is FQGNSA in the germline V gene. CDR3 nucleotide sequence: TGTGCCAGCACCCCCGACAGGGCCACCTACGAGCAGTACTTC. Its translation: CASTPDRATYEQYF.

In its sample, this clonotype was seen once. An end of the junction differs from the germline gene, which may be a read error. The V gene is TRBV6-1, the J gene TRBJ1-2, with D unclear. The germline gives CDR1 MNHNS, CDR2 SASEGT. This CDR3 has 11 amino acids. The CDR3 reads CAGSDGYGYTF. The CDR3 nucleotides are TGTGCCGGCAGTGACGGCTATGGCTACACCTTC.

This chain uses TRBV7-8 with TRBJ2-1, with D uncertain. Between the trimmed V and J ends, which lost 2 bases and 3 bases, there was a span of 11 bases. The CDR3 covers 15 residues. Germline V gene sequence: CDR1 SGHVS, CDR2 FQNEAQ. CDR3 in DNA: TGTGCCAGCAGCTTAATTCTTAGCCACTACAATGAGCAGTTCTTC. As protein: CASSLILSHYNEQFF.

The rearrangement joins TRBV7-9 to TRBJ2-1, with 13 bases identical to TRBD2. Trimming at V came to 3 bases and at J to 3 bases, leaving 8 bases not matched to a gene. Germline CDR1 and CDR2: SEHNR and FQNEAQ (reference sequence). This CDR3 region has 18 residues. The CDR3 spells CASSFEPGLAGIYNEQFF. CDR3 DNA sequence: TGTGCCAGCAGCTTCGAACCGGGACTAGCGGGAATCTACAATGAGCAGTTCTTC.

V is TRBV7-2 and J is TRBJ1-6; D call uncertain. Germline V gene data show CDR1 as SGHTA and CDR2 as FQGNSA. The V and J ends lost 5 bases and 10 bases respectively, with 12 bases between them. The CDR3 loop spans 13 amino acids. Here the CDR3 DNA reads TGTGCCAGCAGCCCCTACCCCTCATCACCCCTCCACTTT. This encodes CASSPYPSSPLHF.

This clonotype was counted only a few times. The V and J genes are TRBV7-9 and TRBJ2-1; D possibly corresponds to TRBD2 (6 bases). The CDR3 consists of 14 residues. V gave up 1 base and J gave up 7 bases, with 11 bases separating them. CDR1 and CDR2 from the germline V gene are SEHNR and FQNEAQ (reference sequence). The CDR3 DNA is TGTGCCAGCAGCTTAGTTCCTAGCGCGAATGAGCAGTTCTTC. Its translation is CASSLVPSANEQFF.

Concerning this clonotype: An end of the junction differs from the germline gene, which may be a read error. The gene calls are TRBV29-1 and TRBJ2-2; D might be TRBD2 (6 bases). This CDR3 has 13 residues. Germline V gene lookup returns CDR1 SQVTM and CDR2 ANQGSEA. The chain's CDR3 is CSVEGPNAGGLFF. CDR3 coding DNA: TGCAGCGTTGAGGGGCCGAACGCCGGGGGGCTGTTTTTT.

This sequence joins TRBV6-2 or TRBV6-3 and TRBJ2-3; no clear D. The CDR3 has 14 amino acids. V was clipped by 7 bases and J by 6 bases, with 17 bases between them. Germline V CDR1 and CDR2: MNHEY, SVGEGT. CDR3 sequence: CASTAGQTSDTQYF. The CDR3, as DNA: TGTGCCAGCACCGCAGGCCAGACATCGGATACGCAGTATTTT.

The sample holds a few counts of this clonotype. V gene TRBV4-3 combines with J gene TRBJ1-1; a weak D match, TRBD1 (6 bases). The ends were cut back, 3 bases at V and 8 bases at J, with 10 bases in the middle. The CDR3 length is 12 residues. Germline CDR1 reads LGHNA; CDR2 reads YSLEER. The CDR3 spells CASSQDTGEAFF. CDR3 in DNA: TGCGCCAGCAGCCAGGATACAGGGGAAGCTTTCTTT.

The V and J genes are TRBV6-5 and TRBJ2-4, with D perhaps matching TRBD1 (6 bases). Near its end, the DNA agrees better with TRBJ2-7, so the J call may be wrong. The CDR3 totals 13 residues. In germline, CDR1 is MNHEY, CDR2 SVGAGI. The chain's CDR3 is CASSQAGVHEQYF. The CDR3 DNA reads as TGTGCCAGCAGCCAGGCAGGGGTACACGAGCAGTACTTC.

The sample holds a few counts of this clonotype. This chain joins TRBV6-1 and TRBJ2-3, with 9 bases that match TRBD2. Germline CDR1 MNHNS, CDR2 SASEGT. The CDR3 has 16 amino acids. The ends lost 1 base at V and 4 bases at J; junction bases unmatched: 6. CDR3 DNA sequence: TGTGCCAGCAGTGAAGATGGCGGGAGGGGGGCAGATACGCAGTATTTT. This sequence encodes CASSEDGGRGADTQYF.

This sequence joins TRBV18 and TRBJ2-7, with TRBD2 identical over 9 bases. The trim removed 1 base at V and 6 bases at J, leaving 7 bases unmatched. The CDR3 totals 15 residues. Germline CDR1 reads KGHSH; CDR2 reads LQKENI. As DNA, the CDR3 is TGTGCCAGCTCACCACGAGGTCTAGCGGGATGCGAGCAGTACTTC. It is translated as CASSPRGLAGCEQYF. Variable domain in full (rest from reference TRBV18 and TRBJ2-7): NAGVMQNPRHLVRRRGQEARLRCSPMKGHSHVYWYRQLPEEGLKFMVYLQKENIIDESGMPKERFSAEFPKEGPSILRIQQVVRGDSAAYFCASSPRGLAGCEQYFGPGTRLTVT.

V is TRBV12-3 or TRBV12-4 and J is TRBJ1-1; D remains ambiguous. V was shortened by 3 bases and J by 7 bases, with 6 bases between the two germline ends. The CDR3 consists of 11 residues. The chain's CDR3 is CASSFQGEAFF. CDR3 bases: TGTGCCAGCAGTTTTCAAGGTGAAGCTTTCTTT.

The chain couples TRBV29-1 to TRBJ2-5; TRBD2 matches at 11 bases. Germline V gene sequence: CDR1 SQVTM, CDR2 ANQGSEA. The CDR3 covers 14 residues. After removal of 3 bases from V and 5 bases from J, the junction contained 5 bases not matched to a gene. This CDR3 is CSVDTSGSVETQYF. DNA for the CDR3: TGCAGCGTTGATACTAGCGGGAGTGTGGAGACCCAGTACTTC.

Only a few counts were recorded for this clonotype. The chain joins TRBV6-6 to TRBJ1-2, with TRBD1 matching 10 bases. With V trimmed by 0 bases and J by 4 bases, 8 bases remained unmatched. CDR3 length: 17 amino acids. Germline CDR1 MNHNY, CDR2 SVGAGI (reference sequence). The CDR3 DNA is TGTGCCAGCAGTTACTCGGCGAGGGGACAGGGGAGCTATGGCTACACCTTC. This encodes CASSYSARGQGSYGYTF.

This clonotype turned up a few times. The chain is built from TRBV11-2 and TRBJ2-6, with 7 positions matching TRBD1. Losses at the gene ends were 4 bases for V and 3 bases for J; bases not matched to a gene: 6. The CDR3 length is 16 residues. CDR1 SGHAT and CDR2 FQNNGV come from the germline V gene. The CDR3, as DNA: TGTGCCAGCAGCTCCTTGACAGGGAGTGGGGCCAACGTCCTGACTTTC. It codes for CASSSLTGSGANVLTF.

This chain links TRBV6-1 with TRBJ1-5; no definite D call. The V end lost 3 bases, the J end lost 2 bases, and 11 bases lay between the germline ends. The germline CDR1 and CDR2 sequences are MNHNS and SASEGT. This CDR3 region has 15 residues. The CDR3 here is CASSEGFHGNQPQHF. CDR3 in DNA: TGTGCCAGCAGTGAGGGGTTCCACGGCAATCAGCCCCAGCATTTT.

The CDR3 nucleotides read TGCGCCAGCAGCCAAGACGGCCCAGACAGACCCCCCTCCTACGAGCAGTACTTC. Translating it yields CASSQDGPDRPPSYEQYF. J is TRBJ2-7 and V is TRBV4-1; possible D gene TRBD1, 5 bases. Per germline, CDR1 MGHRA and CDR2 YSYEKL. V was pared by 0 bases and J by 0 bases, with 18 bases between. CDR3 length: 18 residues.

This chain connects TRBV12-3 or TRBV12-4 to TRBJ1-1, with 8 bases matching TRBD1. With 6 bases clipped from V and 4 bases from J, the junction kept 4 bases outside the gene matches. The CDR3 length is 13 residues. CDR3 in DNA: TGTGCCAGCAGACAGGGGGGGATCACTGAAGCTTTCTTT. It codes for CASRQGGITEAFF.

This chain joins TRBV3-1 and TRBJ1-5, with 10 bases lining up with TRBD1. CDR1 LGHDT and CDR2 YNNKEL come from the germline V gene (reference sequence). The trim removed 3 bases at V and 1 base at J, leaving 15 bases unmatched. CDR3 length: 20 residues. The CDR3 DNA reads TGTGCCAGCAGCCAGGTTAGGGACAGGGGATGGGGGTTGAGCAATCAGCCCCAGCATTTT. Translated: CASSQVRDRGWGLSNQPQHF.

The chain joins TRBV4-1 to TRBJ1-2; a weak D match, TRBD1 (5 bases). Trimming shortened V by 7 bases and J by 6 bases, and 12 bases separated the two germline ends. CDR1 is MGHRA, CDR2 YSYEKL, per germline. The CDR3 is 12 residues long. CDR3 residues: CASNSGFDGYTF. The DNA for the CDR3 is TGCGCCAGCAATTCAGGGTTCGATGGCTACACCTTC.

Worth noting for this clonotype: Compared with germline, one end of the junction differs, possibly owing to a read error. The chain uses TRBV9 and TRBJ2-1; tentatively, D is TRBD2 (7 bases). This CDR3 has 16 residues. The germline CDR1 and CDR2 sequences are SGDLS and YYNGEE. The CDR3 nucleotides read TGTGCCAGCAGCGCGGTGTTCGGGGGGCGCTTAAATGAGCAGTTCTTT. Protein: CASSAVFGGRLNEQFF.

V is TRBV5-1 and J is TRBJ2-3; D uncertain. V lost 0 bases and J 1 base, leaving 9 bases between the germline ends. Germline V CDR1 and CDR2: SGHRS, YFSETQ. The CDR3 runs to 15 residues. CDR3: CASSLGRIGTDTQYF. CDR3 in DNA: TGCGCCAGCAGCTTGGGGCGGATCGGCACAGATACGCAGTATTTT.

This rearrangement joins TRBV30 to TRBJ2-4, with 7 bases fitting TRBD1. The closer fit of TRBJ2-5 to the DNA end suggests the J call may be wrong. CDR3 length: 13 residues. Germline V gene data show CDR1 as GTSNPN and CDR2 as SVGIG (reference sequence). CDR3 nucleotide sequence: TGTGCCTGGAGTGTCGACAGGGAGGAGACCCAGTACTTC. Its translation is CAWSVDREETQYF.

V and J are TRBV20-1 and TRBJ2-5; tentatively, D is TRBD2 (5 bases). Judging by the DNA end, TRBJ2-7 fits better; the J call may be wrong. Germline assignment: CDR1 DFQATT and CDR2 SNEGSKA (reference sequence). This CDR3 contains 15 residues. Written as DNA, the CDR3 is TGCAGTGCTAGTGGCCCGGGATTTGTTACCCACGAGCAGTACTTC. It specifies CSASGPGFVTHEQYF.

The chain has TRBV4-2 and TRBJ2-1; the D is unclear. V lost 2 bases, J lost 6 bases, and 11 bases lay in between. Germline lookup yields CDR1 LGHNA and CDR2 YNFKEQ. The length of the CDR3 is 14 residues. The CDR3 here is CASSQRLDGNEQFF. DNA for the CDR3: TGTGCCAGCAGCCAAAGACTCGACGGCAATGAGCAGTTCTTC.

This rearrangement joins TRBV20-1 to TRBJ2-3; TRBD1 is a possible D gene (6 bases). CDR3 size: 17 residues. V was shortened by 0 bases and J by 0 bases, with 16 bases between the two germline ends. Germline V gene sequence: CDR1 DFQATT, CDR2 SNEGSKA (reference sequence). CDR3 loop: CSARDRTGYSSTDTQYF. Here the CDR3 DNA reads TGCAGTGCTAGAGATCGTACAGGGTATTCTAGCACAGATACGCAGTATTTT.